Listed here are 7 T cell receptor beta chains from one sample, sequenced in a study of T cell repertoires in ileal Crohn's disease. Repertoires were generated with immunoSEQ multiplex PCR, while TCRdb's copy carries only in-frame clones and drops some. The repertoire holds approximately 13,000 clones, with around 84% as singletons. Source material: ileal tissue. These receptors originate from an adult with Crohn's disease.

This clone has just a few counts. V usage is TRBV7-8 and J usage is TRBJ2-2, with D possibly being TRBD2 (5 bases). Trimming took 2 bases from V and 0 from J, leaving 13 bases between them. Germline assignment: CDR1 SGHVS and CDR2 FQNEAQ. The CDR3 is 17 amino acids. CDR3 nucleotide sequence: TGTGCCAGCAGCTTAATCCTAGCCCGTGCGAACACCGGGGAGCTGTTTTTT. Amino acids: CASSLILARANTGELFF. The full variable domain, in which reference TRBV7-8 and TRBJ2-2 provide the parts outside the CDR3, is GAGVSQSPRYKVAKRGQDVALRCDPISGHVSLFWYQQALGQGPEFLTYFQNEAQLDKSGLPSDRFFAERPEGSVSTLKIQRTQQEDSAVYLCASSLILARANTGELFFGEGSRLTVL.

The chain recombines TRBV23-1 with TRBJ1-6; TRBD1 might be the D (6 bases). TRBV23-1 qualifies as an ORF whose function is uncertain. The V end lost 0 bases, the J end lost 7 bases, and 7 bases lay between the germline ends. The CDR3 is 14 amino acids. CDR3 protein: CASSQSGGNSPLHF. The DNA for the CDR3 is TGCGCCAGCAGTCAATCAGGGGGAAATTCACCCCTCCACTTT.

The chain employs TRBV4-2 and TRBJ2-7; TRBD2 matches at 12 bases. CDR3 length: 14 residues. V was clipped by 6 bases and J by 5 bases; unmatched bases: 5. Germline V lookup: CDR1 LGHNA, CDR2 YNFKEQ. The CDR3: CASRQTSGGDEQYF. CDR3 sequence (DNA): TGTGCCAGCAGACAGACTAGCGGGGGCGACGAGCAGTACTTC.

CDR3: CASSATGGGYYGYTF. The CDR3 DNA is TGTGCCAGCAGCGCGACAGGGGGCGGATACTATGGCTACACCTTC. The chain joins TRBV25-1 to TRBJ1-2, with TRBD1 matching over 10 bases. V shed 6 bases and J 3 bases; nucleotides not matched to a gene: 7. The CDR3 covers 15 residues. Germline loops: CDR1 MGHDK, CDR2 SYGVNS.

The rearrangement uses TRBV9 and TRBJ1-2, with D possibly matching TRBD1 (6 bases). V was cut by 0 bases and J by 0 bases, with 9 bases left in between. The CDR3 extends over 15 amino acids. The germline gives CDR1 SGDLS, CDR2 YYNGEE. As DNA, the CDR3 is TGTGCCAGCAGCGTAGATCCAGGGGCTAACTATGGCTACACCTTC. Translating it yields CASSVDPGANYGYTF. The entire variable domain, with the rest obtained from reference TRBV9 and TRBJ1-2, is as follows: DSGVTQTPKHLITATGQRVTLRCSPRSGDLSVYWYQQSLDQGLQFLIQYYNGEERAKGNILERFSAQQFPDLHSELNLSSLELGDSALYFCASSVDPGANYGYTFGSGTRLTVV.

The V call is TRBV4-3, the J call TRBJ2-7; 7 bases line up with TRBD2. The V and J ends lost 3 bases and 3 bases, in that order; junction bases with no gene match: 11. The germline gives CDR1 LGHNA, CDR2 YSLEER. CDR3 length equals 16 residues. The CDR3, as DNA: TGCGCCAGCAGCCATAAAAGGGGAGGGGCGGTCTACGAGCAGTACTTC. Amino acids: CASSHKRGGAVYEQYF.

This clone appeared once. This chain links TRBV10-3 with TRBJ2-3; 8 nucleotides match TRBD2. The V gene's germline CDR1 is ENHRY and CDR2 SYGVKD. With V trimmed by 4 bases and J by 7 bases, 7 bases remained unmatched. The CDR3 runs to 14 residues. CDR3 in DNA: TGTGCCATCAGTGGAAGTAGCGGGATAAATACGCAGTATTTT. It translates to CAISGSSGINTQYF.